This TCR beta chain was identified in a study of T cells in women clearing cervical HPV infection. Whole-study findings and limits: CIN3+ cases had significantly higher TCR repertoire richness than controls, but evenness did not differ. Each sample's T-cell count was unknown, possibly confounding richness.

Data came from immunoSEQ multiplex PCR; TCRdb stores just in-frame clones and leaves some out. The listing records approximately 39,000 clones. The CDR3 covers 13 residues. Per the germline V gene, CDR1 is SGDLS and CDR2 is YYNGEE. About this clone itself: Antigen: not known. The sequenced fragment ends 3 residues before the CDR3 boundary, so the rest is inferred from the germline J gene.

Sequencing used blood buffy coat. This rearrangement joins TRBV9 to TRBJ1-2; TRBD1 aligns across 8 bases. This sequence originates from a woman between 18 and 70 years old with a cervical HPV16 infection that either progressed to CIN3+ or cleared (not recorded which). The sequenced part of the CDR3 DNA is TGTGCCAGCAGCGGATCGACAGGGGAGGGC. Translated, it gives CASSGSTGEG. The CDR3 in full is CASSGSTGEGYTF.